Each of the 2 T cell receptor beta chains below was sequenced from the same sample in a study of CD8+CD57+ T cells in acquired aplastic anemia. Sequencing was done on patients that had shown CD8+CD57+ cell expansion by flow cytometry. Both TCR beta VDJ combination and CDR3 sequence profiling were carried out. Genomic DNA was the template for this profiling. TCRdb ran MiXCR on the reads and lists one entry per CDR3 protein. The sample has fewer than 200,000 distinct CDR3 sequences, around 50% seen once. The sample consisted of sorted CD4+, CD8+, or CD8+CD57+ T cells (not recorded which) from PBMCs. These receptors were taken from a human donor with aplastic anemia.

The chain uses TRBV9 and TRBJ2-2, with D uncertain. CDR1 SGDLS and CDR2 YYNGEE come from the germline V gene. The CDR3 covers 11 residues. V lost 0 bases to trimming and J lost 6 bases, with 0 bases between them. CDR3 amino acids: CASSVAGELFF. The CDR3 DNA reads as TGTGCCAGCAGCGTAGCCGGGGAGCTGTTTTTT.

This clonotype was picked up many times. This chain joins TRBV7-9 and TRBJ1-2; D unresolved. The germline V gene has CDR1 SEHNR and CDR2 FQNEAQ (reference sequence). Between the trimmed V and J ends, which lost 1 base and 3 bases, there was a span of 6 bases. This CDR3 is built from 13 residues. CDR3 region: CASSLDGHYGYTF. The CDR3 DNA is TGTGCCAGCAGCTTAGACGGCCACTATGGCTACACCTTC.